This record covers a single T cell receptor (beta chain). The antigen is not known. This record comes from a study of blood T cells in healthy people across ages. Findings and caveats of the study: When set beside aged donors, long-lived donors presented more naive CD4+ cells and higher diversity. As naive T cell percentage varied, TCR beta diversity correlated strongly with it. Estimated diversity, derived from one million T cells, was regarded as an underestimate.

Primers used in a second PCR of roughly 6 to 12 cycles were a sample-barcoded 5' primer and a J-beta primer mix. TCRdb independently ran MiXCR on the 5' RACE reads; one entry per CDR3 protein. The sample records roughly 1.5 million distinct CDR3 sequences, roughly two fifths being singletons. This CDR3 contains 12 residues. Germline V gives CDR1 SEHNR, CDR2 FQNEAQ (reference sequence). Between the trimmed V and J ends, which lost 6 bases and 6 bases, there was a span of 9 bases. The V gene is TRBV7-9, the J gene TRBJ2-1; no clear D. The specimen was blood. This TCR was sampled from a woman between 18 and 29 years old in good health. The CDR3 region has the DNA TGTGCCAGCAGACCCAGCGTCAATGAGCAGTTCTTC. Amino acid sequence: CASRPSVNEQFF. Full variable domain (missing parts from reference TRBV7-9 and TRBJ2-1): DTGVSQNPRHKITKRGQNVTFRCDPISEHNRLYWYRQTLGQGPEFLTYFQNEAQLEKSRLLSDRFSAERPKGSFSTLEIQRTEQGDSAMYLCASRPSVNEQFFGPGTRLTVL.